The T cell receptor beta chain under discussion was sequenced for a study of cytomegalovirus exposure and HLA in healthy donors. In the PCR, 60 Vbeta and 13 Jbeta primers were used. Measured with immunoSEQ multiplex PCR; TCRdb has only the in-frame clones, and not every one. The sample yields over 95,000 clones, 60% to 85% seen once. V was pared by 11 bases and J by 10 bases, with 14 bases of the junction left unmatched. The CDR3 totals 13 residues. Germline values: CDR1 MNHNY, CDR2 SVGAGI (reference sequence). What was sequenced was PBMCs. The rearrangement joins TRBV6-6 to TRBJ2-1, with 7 bases identical to TRBD2. The TCR sequence derives from a female donor in good health and CMV-seronegative. This CDR3 is CAVSSSLGGEQFF. The CDR3 DNA reads as TGTGCCGTGAGTAGCAGTTTGGGGGGGGAGCAGTTCTTC.